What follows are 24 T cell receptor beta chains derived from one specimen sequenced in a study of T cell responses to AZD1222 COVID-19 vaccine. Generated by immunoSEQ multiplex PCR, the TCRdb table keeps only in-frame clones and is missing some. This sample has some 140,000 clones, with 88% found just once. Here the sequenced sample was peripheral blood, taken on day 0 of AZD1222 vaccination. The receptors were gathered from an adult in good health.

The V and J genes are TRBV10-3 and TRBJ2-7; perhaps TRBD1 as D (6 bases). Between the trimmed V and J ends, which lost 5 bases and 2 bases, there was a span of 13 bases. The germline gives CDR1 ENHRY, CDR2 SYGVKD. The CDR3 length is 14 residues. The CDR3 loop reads CAISTGLGAYEQYF. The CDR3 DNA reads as TGTGCCATCAGTACAGGGTTGGGAGCCTACGAGCAGTACTTC.

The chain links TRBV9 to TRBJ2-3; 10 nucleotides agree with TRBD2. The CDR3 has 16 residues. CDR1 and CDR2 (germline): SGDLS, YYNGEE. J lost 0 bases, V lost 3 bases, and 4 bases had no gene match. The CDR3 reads CASSAVAGGSTDTQYF. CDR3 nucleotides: TGTGCCAGCAGCGCAGTAGCGGGGGGTAGCACAGATACGCAGTATTTT.

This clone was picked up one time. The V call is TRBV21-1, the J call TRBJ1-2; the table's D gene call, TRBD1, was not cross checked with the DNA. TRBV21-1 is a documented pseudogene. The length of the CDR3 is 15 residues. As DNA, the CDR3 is TGTGCCAGCAGCAAAAGAGGGGGCAACGGGAATGGCTACACCTTC. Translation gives CASSKRGGNGNGYTF.

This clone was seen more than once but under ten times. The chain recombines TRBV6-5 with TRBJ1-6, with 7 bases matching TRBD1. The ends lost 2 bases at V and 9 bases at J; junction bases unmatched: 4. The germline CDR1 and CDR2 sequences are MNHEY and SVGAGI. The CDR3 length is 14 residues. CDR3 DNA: TGTGCCAGCAGTTACATGACAGGGACTTCACCCCTCCACTTT. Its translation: CASSYMTGTSPLHF.

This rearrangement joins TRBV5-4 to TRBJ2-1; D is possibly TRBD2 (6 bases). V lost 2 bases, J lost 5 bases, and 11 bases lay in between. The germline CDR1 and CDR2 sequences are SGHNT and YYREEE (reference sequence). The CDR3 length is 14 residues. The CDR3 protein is CASSFPGGNNEQFF. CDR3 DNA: TGTGCCAGCAGCTTTCCCGGGGGAAACAATGAGCAGTTCTTC. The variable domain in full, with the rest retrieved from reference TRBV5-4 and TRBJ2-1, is ETGVTQSPTHLIKTRGQQVTLRCSSQSGHNTVSWYQQALGQGPQFIFQYYREEENGRGNFPPRFSGLQFPNYSSELNVNALELDDSALYLCASSFPGGNNEQFFGPGTRLTVL.

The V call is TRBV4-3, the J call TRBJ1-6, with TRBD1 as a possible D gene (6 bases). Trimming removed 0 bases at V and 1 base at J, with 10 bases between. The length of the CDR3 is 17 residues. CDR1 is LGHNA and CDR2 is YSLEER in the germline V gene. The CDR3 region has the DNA TGCGCCAGCAGCCAAGATTTTAGGGGGTCCTATAATTCACCCCTCCACTTT. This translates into CASSQDFRGSYNSPLHF.

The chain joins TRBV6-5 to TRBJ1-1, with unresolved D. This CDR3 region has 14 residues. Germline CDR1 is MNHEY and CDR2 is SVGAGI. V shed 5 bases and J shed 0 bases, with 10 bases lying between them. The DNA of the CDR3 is TGTGCCAGCAGTCTCACCACACTGAACACTGAAGCTTTCTTT. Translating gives CASSLTTLNTEAFF.

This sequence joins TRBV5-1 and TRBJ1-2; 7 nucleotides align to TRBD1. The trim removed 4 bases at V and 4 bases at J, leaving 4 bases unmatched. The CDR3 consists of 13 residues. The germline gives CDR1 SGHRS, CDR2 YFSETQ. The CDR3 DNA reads TGCGCCAGCAGCCTACAGGGGAGCTATGGCTACACCTTC. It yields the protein CASSLQGSYGYTF. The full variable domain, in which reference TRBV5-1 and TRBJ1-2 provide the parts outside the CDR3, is KAGVTQTPRYLIKTRGQQVTLSCSPISGHRSVSWYQQTPGQGLQFLFEYFSETQRNKGNFPGRFSGRQFSNSRSEMNVSTLELGDSALYLCASSLQGSYGYTFGSGTRLTVV.

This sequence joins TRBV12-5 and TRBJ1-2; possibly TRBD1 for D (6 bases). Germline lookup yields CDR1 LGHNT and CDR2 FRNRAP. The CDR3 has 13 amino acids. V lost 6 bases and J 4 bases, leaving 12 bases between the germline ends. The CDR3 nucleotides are TGTGCTAGTGGCCAGACAGGAGGCTATGGCTACACCTTC. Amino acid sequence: CASGQTGGYGYTF.

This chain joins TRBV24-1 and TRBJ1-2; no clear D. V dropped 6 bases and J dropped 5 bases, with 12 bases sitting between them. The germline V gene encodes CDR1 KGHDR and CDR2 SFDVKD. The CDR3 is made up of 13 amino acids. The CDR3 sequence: CATSFVREYGYTF. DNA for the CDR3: TGTGCCACCAGTTTCGTCCGAGAGTATGGCTACACCTTC.

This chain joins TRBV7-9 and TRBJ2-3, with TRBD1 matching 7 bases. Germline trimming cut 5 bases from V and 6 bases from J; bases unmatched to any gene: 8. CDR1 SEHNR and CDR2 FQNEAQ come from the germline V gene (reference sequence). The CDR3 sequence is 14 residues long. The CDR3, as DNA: TGTGCCAGCAGCGTACAGGGGCTGGACGATACGCAGTATTTT. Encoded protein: CASSVQGLDDTQYF.

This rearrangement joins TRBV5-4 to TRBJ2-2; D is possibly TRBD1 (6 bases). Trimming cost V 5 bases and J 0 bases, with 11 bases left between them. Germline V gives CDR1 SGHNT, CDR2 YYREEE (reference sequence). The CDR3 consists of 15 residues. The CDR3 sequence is CASSLSGANTGELFF. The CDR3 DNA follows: TGTGCCAGCAGTCTCTCAGGGGCGAACACCGGGGAGCTGTTTTTT.

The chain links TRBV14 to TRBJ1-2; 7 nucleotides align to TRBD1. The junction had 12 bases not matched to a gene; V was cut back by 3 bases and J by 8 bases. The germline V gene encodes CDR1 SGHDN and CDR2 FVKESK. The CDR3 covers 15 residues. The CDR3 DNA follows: TGTGCCAGCAGCCAGGCGGTGGGGACAGTCGTAGGCTACACCTTC. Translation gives CASSQAVGTVVGYTF.

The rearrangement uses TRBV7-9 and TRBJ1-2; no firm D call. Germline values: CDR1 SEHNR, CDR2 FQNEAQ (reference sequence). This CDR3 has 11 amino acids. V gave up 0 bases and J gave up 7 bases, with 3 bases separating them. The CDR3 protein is CASSLAGGYTF. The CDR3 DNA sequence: TGTGCCAGCAGCTTAGCCGGTGGCTACACCTTC.

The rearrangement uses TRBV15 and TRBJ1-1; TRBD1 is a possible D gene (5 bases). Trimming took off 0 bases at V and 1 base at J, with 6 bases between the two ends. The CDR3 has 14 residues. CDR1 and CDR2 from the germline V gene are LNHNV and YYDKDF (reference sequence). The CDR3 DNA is TGTGCCACCAGCAGAGATACAGGGAACACTGAAGCTTTCTTT. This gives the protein CATSRDTGNTEAFF.

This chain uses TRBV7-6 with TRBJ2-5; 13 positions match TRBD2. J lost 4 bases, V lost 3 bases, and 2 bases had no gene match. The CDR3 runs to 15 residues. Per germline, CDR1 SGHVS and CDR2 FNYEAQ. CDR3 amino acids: CASSFGLAGAETQYF. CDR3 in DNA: TGTGCCAGCAGCTTTGGACTAGCGGGGGCAGAGACCCAGTACTTC.

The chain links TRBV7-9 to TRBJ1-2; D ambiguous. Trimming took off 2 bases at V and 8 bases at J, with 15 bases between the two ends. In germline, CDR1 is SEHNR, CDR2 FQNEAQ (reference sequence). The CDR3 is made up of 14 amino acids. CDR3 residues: CASSLSPQMRGYTF. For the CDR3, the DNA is TGTGCCAGCAGCTTAAGTCCGCAAATGCGCGGCTACACCTTC.

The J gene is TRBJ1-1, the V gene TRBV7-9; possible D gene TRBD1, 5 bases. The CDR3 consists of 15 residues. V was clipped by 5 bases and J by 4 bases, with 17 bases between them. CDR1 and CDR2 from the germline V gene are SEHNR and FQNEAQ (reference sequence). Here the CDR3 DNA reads TGTGCCAGCAGCCTCGGGACGGGGACCGTCACTGAAGCTTTCTTT. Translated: CASSLGTGTVTEAFF. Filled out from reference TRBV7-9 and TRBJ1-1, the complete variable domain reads DTGVSQNPRHKITKRGQNVTFRCDPISEHNRLYWYRQTLGQGPEFLTYFQNEAQLEKSRLLSDRFSAERPKGSFSTLEIQRTEQGDSAMYLCASSLGTGTVTEAFFGQGTRLTVV.

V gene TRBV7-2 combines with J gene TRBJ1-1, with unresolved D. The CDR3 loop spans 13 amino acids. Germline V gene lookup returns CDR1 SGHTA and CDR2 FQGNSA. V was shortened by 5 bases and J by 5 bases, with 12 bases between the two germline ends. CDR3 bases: TGTGCCAGCAGCCAAACTTCAAGTACTGAAGCTTTCTTT. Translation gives CASSQTSSTEAFF. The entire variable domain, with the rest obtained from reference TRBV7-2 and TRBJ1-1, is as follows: GAGVSQSPSNKVTEKGKDVELRCDPISGHTALYWYRQSLGQGLEFLIYFQGNSAPDKSGLPSDRFSAERTGGSVSTLTIQRTQQEDSAVYLCASSQTSSTEAFFGQGTRLTVV.

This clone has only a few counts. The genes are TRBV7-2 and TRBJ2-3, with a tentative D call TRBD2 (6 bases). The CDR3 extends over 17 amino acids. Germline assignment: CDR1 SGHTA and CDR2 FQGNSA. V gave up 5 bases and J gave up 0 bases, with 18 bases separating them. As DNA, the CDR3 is TGTGCCAGCAGCCCTGGGGGAGCGGGCGTTAGCACAGATACGCAGTATTTT. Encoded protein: CASSPGGAGVSTDTQYF.

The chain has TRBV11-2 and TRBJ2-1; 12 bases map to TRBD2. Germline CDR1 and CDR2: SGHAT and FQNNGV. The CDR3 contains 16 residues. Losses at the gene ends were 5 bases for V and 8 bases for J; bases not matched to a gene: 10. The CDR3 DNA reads TGTGCCAGCAGCCCCGGGCTAGCGGGGGGGCAACATGAGCAGTTCTTC. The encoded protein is CASSPGLAGGQHEQFF.

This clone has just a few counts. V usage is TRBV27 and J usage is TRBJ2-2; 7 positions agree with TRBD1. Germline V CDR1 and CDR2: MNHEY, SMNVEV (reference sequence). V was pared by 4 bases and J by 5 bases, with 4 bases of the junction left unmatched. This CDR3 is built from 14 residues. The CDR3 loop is CASSSYRGTGELFF. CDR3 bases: TGTGCCAGCAGTTCGTACAGGGGAACCGGGGAGCTGTTTTTT.

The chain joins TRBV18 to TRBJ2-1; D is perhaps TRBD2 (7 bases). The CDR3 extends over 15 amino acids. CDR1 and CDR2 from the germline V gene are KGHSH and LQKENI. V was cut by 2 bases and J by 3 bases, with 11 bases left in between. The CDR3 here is CASSPGRGRYNEQFF. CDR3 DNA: TGTGCCAGCTCACCAGGGCGGGGGCGCTACAATGAGCAGTTCTTC.

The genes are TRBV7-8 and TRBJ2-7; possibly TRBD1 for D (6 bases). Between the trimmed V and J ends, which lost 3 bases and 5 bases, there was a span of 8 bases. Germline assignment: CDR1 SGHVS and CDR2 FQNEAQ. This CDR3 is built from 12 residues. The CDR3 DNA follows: TGTGCCAGCAGCTTCACAGGGAACGAGCAGTACTTC. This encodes CASSFTGNEQYF.